Presented here are 5 T cell receptor beta chains from one specimen sequenced in a study of cytomegalovirus exposure and HLA in healthy donors. The PCR employed 60 Vbeta primers together with 13 Jbeta primers. Clones were sequenced by immunoSEQ multiplex PCR, and TCRdb holds only the in-frame ones, with some missing. The table includes tens of thousands of clones, about four fifths detected once. Sample: PBMCs. The receptors were sampled from a man younger than 35 in good health and CMV-seropositive.

The rearrangement uses TRBV9 and TRBJ1-5; D ambiguous. V was clipped by 5 bases and J by 4 bases, with 7 bases between them. This CDR3 comprises 12 residues. In germline, CDR1 is SGDLS, CDR2 YYNGEE. The CDR3 is CASSSGNQPQHF. The CDR3 nucleotides are TGTGCCAGCAGTTCCGGGAATCAGCCCCAGCATTTT.

The genes are TRBV7-9 and TRBJ1-2; D is unclear. The CDR3 runs 13 residues. Germline V lookup: CDR1 SEHNR, CDR2 FQNEAQ (reference sequence). Trimming pared 6 bases from V and 2 bases from J, leaving 10 bases between. CDR3 in DNA: TGTGCCAGCAGTTTGGCCAAGAACTATGGCTACACCTTC. This translates into CASSLAKNYGYTF.

The CDR3 DNA is TGTGCCAGCAGAGCCACTGGACTAGCGGGGCAAGAGACCCAGTACTTC. Its protein product is CASRATGLAGQETQYF. The rearrangement uses TRBV2 and TRBJ2-5, with 12 positions matching TRBD2. Germline CDR1 SNHLY, CDR2 FYNNEI. This CDR3 contains 16 residues. V shed 6 bases, J shed 2 bases, and the junction held 7 bases outside the gene matches.

The chain links TRBV30 to TRBJ2-5; D is perhaps TRBD1 (6 bases). Trimming cost V 2 bases and J 7 bases, with 20 bases left between them. Germline CDR1 is GTSNPN and CDR2 is SVGIG (reference sequence). The CDR3 covers 15 residues. The CDR3 loop reads CAWSMRGSRRGTQYF. The DNA for the CDR3 is TGTGCCTGGAGTATGAGGGGGTCCAGGCGCGGGACCCAGTACTTC. The full variable domain, in which reference TRBV30 and TRBJ2-5 provide the parts outside the CDR3, is SQTIHQWPATLVQPVGSPLSLECTVEGTSNPNLYWYRQAAGRGLQLLFYSVGIGQISSEVPQNLSASRPQDRQFILSSKKLLLSDSGFYLCAWSMRGSRRGTQYFGPGTRLLVL.

In DNA, the CDR3 is TGTGCCAGTGGTAAAGAGGCTGAAGCTTTCTTT. Translating gives CASGKEAEAFF. The chain recombines TRBV6-5 with TRBJ1-1; D is undetermined. The length of the CDR3 is 11 residues. Trimming took 9 bases from V and 6 from J, leaving 11 bases between them. Germline loops: CDR1 MNHEY, CDR2 SVGAGI.